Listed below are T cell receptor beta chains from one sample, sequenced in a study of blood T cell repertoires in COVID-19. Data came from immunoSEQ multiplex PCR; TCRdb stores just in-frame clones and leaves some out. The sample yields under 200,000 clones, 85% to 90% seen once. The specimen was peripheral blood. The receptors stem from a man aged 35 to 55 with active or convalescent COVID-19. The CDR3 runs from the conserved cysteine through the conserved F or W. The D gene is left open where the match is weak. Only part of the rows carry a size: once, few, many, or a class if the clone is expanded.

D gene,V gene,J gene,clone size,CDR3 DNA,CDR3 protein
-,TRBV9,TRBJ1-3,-,TGTGCCAGCAGCCCCTCCGCGGGGGTCGGCGGAAACACCATATATTTT,CASSPSAGVGGNTIYF
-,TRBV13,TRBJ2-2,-,TGTGCCAGCAGCCCCCGGACCGGGGAGCTGTTTTTT,CASSPRTGELFF
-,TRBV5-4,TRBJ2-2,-,TGTGCCAGCAGCTTCCCCCGCCCCACTTCAGGTCCGAACACCGGGGAGCTGTTTTTT,CASSFPRPTSGPNTGELFF
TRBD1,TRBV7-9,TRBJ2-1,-,TGTGCCAGCAGCTTAGGGGACAGGGGGATATCGTCTTACAATGAGCAGTTCTTC,CASSLGDRGISSYNEQFF
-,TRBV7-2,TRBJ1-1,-,TGTGCCAGCAGCTCGCGTCCAAACACTGAAGCTTTCTTT,CASSSRPNTEAFF
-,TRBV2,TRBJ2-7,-,TGTGCCAGCAGTGACGGCCAGGGGTCCTACGAGCAGTACTTC,CASSDGQGSYEQYF
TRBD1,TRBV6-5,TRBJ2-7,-,TGTGCCAGCACCTACAGGGGCGGCTACGAGCAGTACTTC,CASTYRGGYEQYF
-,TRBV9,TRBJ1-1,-,TGTGCCAGCAGCGAGACAGTGAACACTGAAGCTTTCTTT,CASSETVNTEAFF
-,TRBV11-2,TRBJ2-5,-,TGTGCCAGCAGCTTAGACATTTACAGGGAGACCCAGTACTTC,CASSLDIYRETQYF
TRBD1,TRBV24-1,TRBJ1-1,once,TGTGCCACCAGAGCGACAGGGCGTGCTTTCTTT,CATRATGRAFF
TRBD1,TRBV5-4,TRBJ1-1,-,TGTGCCAGCAGCCCGGGACAGGGGGCCGTGGGCACTGAAGCTTTCTTT,CASSPGQGAVGTEAFF
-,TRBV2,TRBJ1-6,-,TGTGCCAGCAGACAAGGGGTTAATTCACCCCTCCACTTT,CASRQGVNSPLHF
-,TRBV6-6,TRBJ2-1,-,TGTGCCAGCAGTACGGGCGGAGGGTCGTACAATGAGCAGTTCTTC,CASSTGGGSYNEQFF
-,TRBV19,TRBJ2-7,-,TGTGCCAGTAGTAACGGCGGAAGCTCCTACGAGCAGTACTTC,CASSNGGSSYEQYF
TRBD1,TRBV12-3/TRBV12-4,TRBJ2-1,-,TGTGCCAGCAGCAGACAGGGGGACAATGAGCAGTTCTTC,CASSRQGDNEQFF
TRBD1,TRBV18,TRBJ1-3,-,TGTGCCAGCTCACCATCGAGACAGGGTTATGGAAACACCATATATTTT,CASSPSRQGYGNTIYF
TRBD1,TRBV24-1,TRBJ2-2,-,TGTGCCACCAGTGACTCGGGACAGGGGGCTTGGACCGGGGAGCTGTTTTTT,CATSDSGQGAWTGELFF
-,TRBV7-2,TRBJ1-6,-,TGTGCCAGCAGCGCCCGAGGGGGGGGTAATTCACCCCTCCACTTT,CASSARGGGNSPLHF
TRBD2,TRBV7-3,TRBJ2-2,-,TGTGCCAGCAGCAGGGGACTAGTTAAAAACACCGGGGAGCTGTTTTTT,CASSRGLVKNTGELFF
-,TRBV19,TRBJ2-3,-,TGTGCCAGTAGTACGGGAGATACGCAGTATTTT,CASSTGDTQYF
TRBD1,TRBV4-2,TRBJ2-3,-,TGTGCCAGCAGCCAAGGAGACAGGGGAGATGGCACAGATACGCAGTATTTT,CASSQGDRGDGTDTQYF
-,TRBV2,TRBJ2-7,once,TGTGCCAGCAGGCCCTCCTGGGGCCTAGACTCCTACGAGCAGTACTTC,CASRPSWGLDSYEQYF
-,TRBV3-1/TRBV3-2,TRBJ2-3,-,TGTGCCAGCAGCCCCCACGGACGGGGGGCCGGCACAGATACGCAGTATTTT,CASSPHGRGAGTDTQYF
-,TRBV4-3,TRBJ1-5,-,TGCGCCAGCAGCCAAGATCTGGGCCAAAATCAGCCCCAGCATTTT,CASSQDLGQNQPQHF
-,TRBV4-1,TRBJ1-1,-,TGCGCCAGCAGCCAAGATCTCCTGAACACTGAAGCTTTCTTT,CASSQDLLNTEAFF
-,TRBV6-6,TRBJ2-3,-,TGTGCCAGCCGCAGAGGCGGTAGCACAGATACGCAGTATTTT,CASRRGGSTDTQYF
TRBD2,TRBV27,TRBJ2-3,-,TGTGCCAGCAGTCACTGGACTAGCGTATTTTCGGATACGCAGTATTTT,CASSHWTSVFSDTQYF
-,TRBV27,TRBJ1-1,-,TGTGCCAGCAGTTTAAGGCAGGACACTGAAGCTTTCTTT,CASSLRQDTEAFF